This T cell receptor beta chain stems from a study of Ad26.COV2.S vaccination and SARS-CoV-2 variants. General study findings and limits: Spike-specific TCR breadth was greater after Ad26.COV2.S than placebo.

Sequencing was performed with immunoSEQ multiplex PCR; in TCRdb, only in-frame clones are kept and a portion is missing. The table records some 640,000 clones, more than 70% of them present only once. Notes on this clone: Its target is unknown.

The treatment is: about 20 received Ad26.COV2.S at low or high dose, single or two shots; roughly five received placebo; per-sample allocation not given. Vaccine and placebo recipients were sampled on day 63 after the first injection. In Boston, the donor was an adult between 18-55 years of age. The trim removed 5 bases at V and 5 bases at J, leaving 8 bases unmatched. Germline CDR1 and CDR2: SGHTA and FQGNSA. The CDR3 totals 14 residues. Here the sequenced sample was peripheral blood, taken in a trial of Ad26.COV2.S vaccine versus placebo. The rearrangement links TRBV7-2 to TRBJ2-5, with 7 bases that match TRBD1. This TCR derives from a person aged 18 to 65 who received the Ad26.COV2.S COVID-19 vaccine or a placebo. The CDR3 coding sequence is TGTGCCAGCAGCGATAGACAGGGACGGGAGACCCAGTACTTC. It yields the protein CASSDRQGRETQYF.